What follows is one T cell receptor beta chain and its context. The antigen is unknown. The data are from a study of monozygotic twins with inflammatory bowel disease. General study points: With inverse Simpson as the measure, TCRbeta diversity was lower in IBD patients than in healthy co-twins.

Germline assignment: CDR1 SGHAT and CDR2 FQNNGV. CDR3 length: 16 amino acids. Following a re-call of the 5' RACE reads, TCRdb has one entry per CDR3 protein and lacks DNA. The data show around 190,000 distinct CDR3 sequences, and the top ten clones hold approximately 1.6%. This TCR was sampled from a human donor with ulcerative colitis or Crohn's disease, or a healthy co-twin of an affected twin (not recorded which). The chain has TRBV11-2 and TRBJ2-1. The sample was blood. The CDR3 is CASSSYRGSSYNEQFF.